Listed below are T cell receptor beta chains from one sample, sequenced in a study of cytomegalovirus exposure and HLA in healthy donors. Produced via immunoSEQ multiplex PCR; TCRdb's table is partial and in-frame only. The sample holds roughly 60,000 clones, roughly 95% seen once. Sequencing was carried out using PBMCs. The source is a woman between 18 and 29 years old in good health and CMV-seropositive. Both conserved end residues are part of each CDR3. The order of the fields is clone size, J gene, V gene, D gene, CDR3 protein, CDR3 DNA. D genes are given only for firm matches. Not all rows give a size; the values are once, few, many and, for expanded clones, a class.

>NA|TRBJ2-7|TRBV7-9|TRBD1
CASSFHGQGPRYEQYF
TGTGCCAGCAGCTTCCATGGACAGGGGCCTAGGTACGAGCAGTACTTC
>NA|TRBJ1-5|TRBV7-2|NA
CASSLAPGHDSNQPQHF
TGTGCCAGCAGCTTAGCCCCGGGACATGATAGCAATCAGCCCCAGCATTTT
>NA|TRBJ1-1|TRBV5-4|TRBD1
CASSPGTGGRVTEAFF
TGTGCCAGCAGCCCGGGGACAGGGGGCAGGGTCACTGAAGCTTTCTTT
>NA|TRBJ1-2|TRBV5-5|NA
CASSLGGRVSLGYTF
TGTGCCAGCAGCTTGGGCGGCAGGGTTAGCCTTGGCTACACCTTC
>NA|TRBJ2-7|TRBV28|NA
CASSFPGKYEQYF
TGTGCCAGCAGTTTCCCAGGGAAATACGAGCAGTACTTC
>NA|TRBJ2-3|TRBV5-6|TRBD2
CASSLGLADYTDTQYF
TGTGCCAGCAGCTTGGGACTAGCGGATTACACAGATACGCAGTATTTT
>once|TRBJ1-6|TRBV6-5|NA
CASSYGRSPLHF
TGTGCCAGCAGTTACGGGCGATCACCCCTCCACTTT
>once|TRBJ1-5|TRBV4-1|TRBD1
CASSHGTGGVFGNQPQHF
TGCGCCAGCAGCCACGGGACAGGGGGCGTGTTTGGCAATCAGCCCCAGCATTTT
>NA|TRBJ2-1|TRBV4-2|TRBD2
CASSHPGTSGYNEQFF
TGTGCCAGCAGCCATCCCGGGACTAGCGGCTACAATGAGCAGTTCTTC
>NA|TRBJ1-4|TRBV19|NA
CASSPHQEGEKLFF
TGTGCCAGTAGTCCACATCAGGAGGGGGAAAAACTGTTTTTT
>NA|TRBJ1-2|TRBV7-2|NA
CASTQVLRPTANYGYTF
TGTGCCAGCACCCAAGTCTTACGACCGACAGCTAACTATGGCTACACCTTC
>once|TRBJ2-2|TRBV27|TRBD2
CASSLLGLAGGRGTGELFF
TGTGCCAGCAGTTTACTCGGACTAGCGGGAGGTCGTGGCACCGGGGAGCTGTTTTTT
>NA|TRBJ2-7|TRBV11-2|NA
CASSFILYEQYF
TGTGCCAGCAGCTTTATTTTGTACGAGCAGTACTTC
>NA|TRBJ2-7|TRBV4-3|NA
CASSQGPGQRAPNRSYEQYF
TGCGCCAGCAGCCAGGGCCCGGGACAAAGGGCCCCAAACCGCTCCTACGAGCAGTACTTC
>NA|TRBJ1-1|TRBV27|NA
CASSFSVAMNTEAFF
TGTGCCAGCAGTTTTAGCGTGGCGATGAACACTGAAGCTTTCTTT
>NA|TRBJ2-1|TRBV30|NA
CAWSLRDEQFF
TGTGCCTGGAGCCTCCGGGATGAGCAGTTCTTC
>NA|TRBJ2-1|TRBV7-9|NA
CASSLAGDYNEQFF
TGTGCCAGCAGCCTGGCTGGTGACTACAATGAGCAGTTCTTC
>NA|TRBJ2-7|TRBV7-8|NA
CASSPRLGEVWGYSYEQYF
TGTGCCAGCAGCCCCAGACTGGGGGAGGTTTGGGGTTACTCCTACGAGCAGTACTTC
>NA|TRBJ1-2|TRBV19|NA
CASIAAGWDTYGYTF
TGTGCCAGTATAGCCGCGGGTTGGGATACCTATGGCTACACCTTC
>once|TRBJ1-1|TRBV30|TRBD1
CAWSVLMDRGYTEAFF
TGTGCCTGGAGTGTACTAATGGACAGGGGTTACACTGAAGCTTTCTTT
>NA|TRBJ2-1|TRBV1|NA
CTSSQDAGREVVRHEQFF
TGCACCAGCAGCCAAGATGCGGGTCGGGAGGTAGTTAGACATGAGCAGTTCTTC
>NA|TRBJ2-2|TRBV11-3|NA
CASSLEFRGTGELFF
TGTGCCAGCAGCTTAGAATTCAGGGGCACCGGGGAGCTGTTTTTT
>NA|TRBJ2-3|TRBV27|NA
CASSLTEGGDTQYF
TGTGCCAGCAGTTTAACGGAGGGGGGGGATACGCAGTATTTT
>NA|TRBJ2-1|TRBV5-1|NA
CASSLADRNWFF
TGCGCCAGCAGCTTGGCCGACAGGAATTGGTTCTTC